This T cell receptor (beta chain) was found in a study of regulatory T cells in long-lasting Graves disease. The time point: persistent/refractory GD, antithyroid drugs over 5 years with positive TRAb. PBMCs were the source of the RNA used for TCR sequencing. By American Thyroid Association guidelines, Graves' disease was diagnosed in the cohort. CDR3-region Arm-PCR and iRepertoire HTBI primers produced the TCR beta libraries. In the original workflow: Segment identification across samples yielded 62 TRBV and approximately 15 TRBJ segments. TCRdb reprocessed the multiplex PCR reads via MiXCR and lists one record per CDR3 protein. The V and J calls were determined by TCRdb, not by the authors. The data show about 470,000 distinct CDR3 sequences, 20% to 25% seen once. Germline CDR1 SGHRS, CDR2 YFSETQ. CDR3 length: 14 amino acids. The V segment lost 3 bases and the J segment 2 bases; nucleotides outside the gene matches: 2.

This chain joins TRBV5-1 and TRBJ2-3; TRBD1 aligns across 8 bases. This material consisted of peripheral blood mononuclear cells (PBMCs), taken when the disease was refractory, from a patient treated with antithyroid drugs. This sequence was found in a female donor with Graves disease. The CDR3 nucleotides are TGCGCCAGCAGCTGGACAGGGATCACAGATACGCAGTATTTT. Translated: CASSWTGITDTQYF.